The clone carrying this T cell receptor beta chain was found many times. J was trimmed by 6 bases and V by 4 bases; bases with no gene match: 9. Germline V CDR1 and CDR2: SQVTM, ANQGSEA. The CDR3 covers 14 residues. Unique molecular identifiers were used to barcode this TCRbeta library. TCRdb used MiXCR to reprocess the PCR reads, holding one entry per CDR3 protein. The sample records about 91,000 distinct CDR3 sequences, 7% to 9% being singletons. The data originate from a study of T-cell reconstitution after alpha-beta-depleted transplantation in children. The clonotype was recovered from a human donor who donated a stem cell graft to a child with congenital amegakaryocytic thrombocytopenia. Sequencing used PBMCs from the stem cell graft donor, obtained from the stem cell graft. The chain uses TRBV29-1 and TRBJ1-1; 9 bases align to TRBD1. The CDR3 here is CSVVIQGARAEAFF. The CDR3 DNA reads TGCAGCGTTGTCATACAGGGGGCGCGTGCTGAAGCTTTCTTT.